Listed here are 22 T cell receptor beta chains from one sample, sequenced in a study of blood T cell repertoires in COVID-19. Generated by immunoSEQ multiplex PCR, the TCRdb table keeps only in-frame clones and is missing some. The sample yields about 480,000 clones, approximately 92% seen once. Sequenced input: peripheral blood. The receptor set was obtained from a man between 18 and 35 years old with COVID-19, enrolled during active disease.

The chain is built from TRBV4-2 and TRBJ2-4, with D maybe TRBD1 (6 bases). The CDR3 runs to 14 residues. V was pared by 7 bases and J by 9 bases, with 19 bases between. CDR1 and CDR2 (germline): LGHNA, YNFKEQ. Here the CDR3 reads CASMELQGLGIQYF. The CDR3 DNA reads as TGTGCCAGCATGGAATTACAGGGTTTAGGCATTCAGTACTTC.

The chain has TRBV2 and TRBJ2-7; 9 positions match TRBD2. Germline-derived CDR1 and CDR2 are SNHLY and FYNNEI. The CDR3 totals 17 residues. The V and J ends lost 6 bases and 0 bases, in that order; junction bases with no gene match: 12. CDR3 nucleotides: TGTGCCAGCAGGGATGACAGCGGGAGGATCTTCTCCTACGAGCAGTACTTC. Translated, it gives CASRDDSGRIFSYEQYF. Full variable domain (remainder filled in from reference TRBV2 and TRBJ2-7): EPEVTQTPSHQVTQMGQEVILRCVPISNHLYFYWYRQILGQKVEFLVSFYNNEISEKSEIFDDQFSVERPDGSNFTLKIRSTKLEDSAMYFCASRDDSGRIFSYEQYFGPGTRLTVT.

The chain has TRBV7-6 and TRBJ2-1; D might be TRBD2 (5 bases). Trimming removed 3 bases from V and 5 bases from J, with 14 bases in between. The CDR3 contains 15 residues. Germline CDR1 SGHVS, CDR2 FNYEAQ. CDR3 DNA sequence: TGTGCCAGCAGCTTCCGTGGGAGTTCCAACAATGAGCAGTTCTTC. Translation: CASSFRGSSNNEQFF.

The V and J genes are TRBV6-1 and TRBJ1-2; D is uncertain. Germline values: CDR1 MNHNS, CDR2 SASEGT. The CDR3 runs 12 residues. Trimming took off 2 bases at V and 5 bases at J, with 6 bases between the two ends. CDR3 in DNA: TGTGCCAGCAGTGAACGGGGTTATGGCTACACCTTC. Translation: CASSERGYGYTF.

This chain connects TRBV5-4 to TRBJ1-2; 7 nucleotides line up with TRBD1. The CDR3 spans 13 residues. The J segment lost 6 bases and the V segment lost 2 bases, leaving 4 bases of the junction unmatched. Germline V CDR1 and CDR2: SGHNT, YYREEE (reference sequence). The CDR3 DNA sequence: TGTGCCAGCAGCTTAACAGGGGTCGATGGCTACACCTTC. It codes for CASSLTGVDGYTF. Full variable domain (remainder filled in from reference TRBV5-4 and TRBJ1-2): ETGVTQSPTHLIKTRGQQVTLRCSSQSGHNTVSWYQQALGQGPQFIFQYYREEENGRGNFPPRFSGLQFPNYSSELNVNALELDDSALYLCASSLTGVDGYTFGSGTRLTVV.

The J gene is TRBJ2-2, the V gene TRBV5-1; D uncertain. The CDR3 is made up of 17 amino acids. The V and J ends lost 4 bases and 0 bases respectively, with 16 bases between them. Germline lookup yields CDR1 SGHRS and CDR2 YFSETQ. CDR3 in amino acids: CASSRRTDFTNTGELFF. The DNA for the CDR3 is TGCGCCAGCAGCCGGAGAACGGATTTTACGAACACCGGGGAGCTGTTTTTT. Drawing the rest from reference TRBV5-1 and TRBJ2-2, the complete variable domain is KAGVTQTPRYLIKTRGQQVTLSCSPISGHRSVSWYQQTPGQGLQFLFEYFSETQRNKGNFPGRFSGRQFSNSRSEMNVSTLELGDSALYLCASSRRTDFTNTGELFFGEGSRLTVL.

The rearrangement links TRBV24-1 to TRBJ1-5; 7 bases agree with TRBD1. The CDR3 covers 14 residues. Trimming removed 6 bases from V and 3 bases from J; junction bases left unmatched: 4. Per germline, CDR1 KGHDR and CDR2 SFDVKD. The CDR3 region has the DNA TGTGCCACCAGTACAGGGGATCACAATCAGCCCCAGCATTTT. Its translation: CATSTGDHNQPQHF.

This rearrangement joins TRBV19 to TRBJ2-2; D not resolved. Germline CDR1 reads LNHDA; CDR2 reads SQIVND (reference sequence). With 3 bases removed from V and 10 bases from J, the gap between germline ends came to 18 bases. CDR3 length: 15 amino acids. The CDR3 loop reads CASSIAKIGGPELFF. The CDR3 nucleotides are TGTGCCAGTAGTATCGCAAAGATAGGCGGTCCGGAGCTGTTTTTT.

In nucleotides, the CDR3 is TGTGCCAGCTCACCGGGACAGGAACAAGAGACCCAGTACTTC. This codes for CASSPGQEQETQYF. The chain couples TRBV18 to TRBJ2-5, with TRBD1 matching over 8 bases. Germline lookup yields CDR1 KGHSH and CDR2 LQKENI. The V gene end was trimmed by 3 bases and the J gene end by 2 bases; junction bases not matched to a gene: 2. The CDR3 runs to 14 residues.

The V and J genes are TRBV7-3 and TRBJ1-2; no definite D call. V shed 3 bases and J shed 4 bases, with 6 bases lying between them. The CDR3 extends over 12 amino acids. Per the germline V gene, CDR1 is SGHTA and CDR2 is FQGTGA. CDR3 nucleotide sequence: TGTGCCAGCAGCTTCGAGGGCTATGGCTACACCTTC. This gives the protein CASSFEGYGYTF.

The rearrangement joins TRBV11-3 to TRBJ2-1; D perhaps matches TRBD2 (6 bases). Germline CDR1 is SGHNT and CDR2 is YENEEA. CDR3 size: 16 residues. V lost 3 bases and J lost 3, with 15 bases in between. The CDR3 coding sequence is TGTGCCAGCAGCTTTGGAGGGGTCGGGCTCTACAATGAGCAGTTCTTC. Translating it yields CASSFGGVGLYNEQFF.

The CDR3 DNA is TGTGCCAGCAGCCAGCACAGGGGCTTTGATGGCTACACCTTC. It is translated as CASSQHRGFDGYTF. The chain uses TRBV11-1 and TRBJ1-2; TRBD1 aligns across 7 bases. Trimming cost V 5 bases and J 6 bases; bases outside gene matches: 9. Germline-derived CDR1 and CDR2 are SGHAT and FQDESV (reference sequence). The CDR3 runs 14 residues.

This chain connects TRBV13 to TRBJ1-2, with 9 bases aligning to TRBD1. This CDR3 is built from 18 residues. The V and J ends lost 4 bases and 6 bases, in that order; junction bases with no gene match: 18. The germline V gene encodes CDR1 PRHDT and CDR2 FYEKMQ (reference sequence). CDR3 in DNA: TGTGCCAGCAGCTACAGTACCGGGACAGGGTATTCCAAACATGGCTACACCTTC. Residues: CASSYSTGTGYSKHGYTF. Complete variable domain (other parts from reference TRBV13 and TRBJ1-2): AAGVIQSPRHLIKEKRETATLKCYPIPRHDTVYWYQQGPGQDPQFLISFYEKMQSDKGSIPDRFSAQQFSDYHSELNMSSLELGDSALYFCASSYSTGTGYSKHGYTFGSGTRLTVV.

The rearrangement links TRBV12-5 to TRBJ1-1; 8 bases line up with TRBD1. J gave up 6 bases and V 4 bases, and 16 bases lay outside the gene matches. CDR3 size: 17 residues. Germline V gene data show CDR1 as LGHNT and CDR2 as FRNRAP. CDR3 residues: CASGSPTGQGGRAEAFF. The CDR3 DNA reads as TGTGCTAGTGGTTCGCCTACCGGACAGGGCGGGAGGGCTGAAGCTTTCTTT.

This clone occurred a few times. This CDR3 is CASSDPSGTGRGNTIYF. CDR3 DNA sequence: TGTGCCAGCAGTGATCCGTCCGGGACAGGGAGGGGAAACACCATATATTTT. The chain couples TRBV6-1 to TRBJ1-3, with 9 bases lining up with TRBD1. Germline CDR1 MNHNS, CDR2 SASEGT. With 3 bases clipped from V and 4 bases from J, the junction kept 10 bases outside the gene matches. CDR3 length equals 17 residues.

V usage is TRBV6-5 and J usage is TRBJ1-1; possibly TRBD1 for D (5 bases). CDR1 is MNHEY, CDR2 SVGAGI, per germline. This CDR3 is 13 amino acids long. Trimming removed 5 bases from V and 3 bases from J, with 10 bases in between. This chain's CDR3 is CASSRNRYTEAFF. The CDR3 DNA is TGTGCCAGCAGTCGTAACAGGTACACTGAAGCTTTCTTT.

The chain uses TRBV4-1 and TRBJ2-1, with 7 nucleotides matching TRBD2. Germline V gene data show CDR1 as MGHRA and CDR2 as YSYEKL. The CDR3 is 17 amino acids. V gave up 3 bases and J gave up 5 bases; unmatched junction bases: 13. CDR3 coding DNA: TGCGCCAGCAGCCAGTCTCCCTCACTAGCGAGCCACAATGAGCAGTTCTTC. This sequence encodes CASSQSPSLASHNEQFF.

The V gene is TRBV7-9, the J gene TRBJ1-1; D is undetermined. The germline V gene has CDR1 SEHNR and CDR2 FQNEAQ (reference sequence). The CDR3 spans 15 residues. Trimming removed 2 bases from V and 1 base from J, with 11 bases in between. For the CDR3, the DNA is TGTGCCAGCAGCTTAACGGTTACTGGGAACACTGAAGCTTTCTTT. This translates into CASSLTVTGNTEAFF.

The chain recombines TRBV19 with TRBJ2-3; TRBD1 might be the D (7 bases). Germline assignment: CDR1 LNHDA and CDR2 SQIVND (reference sequence). The CDR3 consists of 17 residues. V was pared by 9 bases and J by 2 bases, with 24 bases between. The CDR3 DNA reads as TGTGCCAGCACCGGGACAGCGGCTGGCGGGAACACAGATACGCAGTATTTT. Translation gives CASTGTAAGGNTDTQYF.

The chain combines TRBV3-1 (or the pseudogene TRBV3-2) with TRBJ1-2; 8 nucleotides line up with TRBD1. CDR3 length: 17 amino acids. The V gene's germline CDR1 is LGHDT and CDR2 YNNKEL (reference sequence). With 4 bases clipped from V and 4 bases from J, the junction kept 14 bases outside the gene matches. CDR3 nucleotide sequence: TGTGCCAGCAGCCTCAGGGGGCCCTCTAGGATTGGCTATGGCTACACCTTC. Protein sequence: CASSLRGPSRIGYGYTF.

This sequence joins TRBV18 and TRBJ1-1, with D hard to call. This CDR3 comprises 15 residues. Trimming removed 3 bases at V and 4 bases at J, with 15 bases between. Germline CDR1 and CDR2: KGHSH and LQKENI. This chain's CDR3 is CASSPLGEGGTEAFF. CDR3 DNA sequence: TGTGCCAGCTCACCTTTAGGTGAGGGCGGCACTGAAGCTTTCTTT.

The CDR3, as DNA: TGTGCCAGTAGTATTTCAGGGGGGCAGCAGTGGCCCCAGCATTTT. Protein product: CASSISGGQQWPQHF. The chain is built from TRBV19 and TRBJ1-5; 7 nucleotides line up with TRBD1. The germline V gene has CDR1 LNHDA and CDR2 SQIVND (reference sequence). With V trimmed by 3 bases and J by 9 bases, 11 bases remained unmatched. The CDR3 is 15 amino acids.